This entry lists 25 T cell receptor beta chains sequenced from one sample in a study of Graves' ophthalmopathy and Graves' hyperthyroidism. RNA transcripts provided the template for amplifying TCR beta CDR3 regions. HTBI primers served in a first-round RT-PCR, which a second-round multiplex PCR followed. Using its own MiXCR run on the multiplex PCR reads, TCRdb lists one record per CDR3 protein. The sample includes 150,000 to 200,000 distinct CDR3 sequences, roughly 36% seen only once; the top ten take 8% to 9.5%. The source material was peripheral blood. Receptors originate from a man aged 25-40 years with Graves' ophthalmopathy.

The chain joins TRBV7-8 to TRBJ1-1, with TRBD1 matching over 8 bases. The V gene's germline CDR1 is SGHVS and CDR2 FQNEAQ. CDR3 length equals 15 residues. With 3 bases clipped from V and 3 bases from J, the junction kept 6 bases outside the gene matches. The CDR3 here is CASSFVTGAHTEAFF. The CDR3 DNA follows: TGTGCCAGCAGCTTCGTGACAGGGGCACACACTGAAGCTTTCTTT. Drawing the rest from reference TRBV7-8 and TRBJ1-1, the complete variable domain is GAGVSQSPRYKVAKRGQDVALRCDPISGHVSLFWYQQALGQGPEFLTYFQNEAQLDKSGLPSDRFFAERPEGSVSTLKIQRTQQEDSAVYLCASSFVTGAHTEAFFGQGTRLTVV.

This chain joins TRBV28 and TRBJ2-7, with TRBD2 matching over 7 bases. The germline V gene has CDR1 MDHEN and CDR2 SYDVKM. Trimming at V came to 5 bases and at J to 3 bases, leaving 4 bases not matched to a gene. The CDR3 length is 13 residues. The CDR3 region is CASSNAGDYEQYF. CDR3 DNA: TGTGCCAGCAGTAATGCGGGAGACTACGAGCAGTACTTC.

The V gene is TRBV27, the J gene TRBJ1-1, with TRBD1 identical over 10 bases. The junction had 12 bases not matched to a gene; V was cut back by 5 bases and J by 3 bases. Germline V CDR1 and CDR2: MNHEY, SMNVEV (reference sequence). The CDR3 loop spans 17 amino acids. CDR3 region: CASSPIGTGDGDTEAFF. The CDR3 DNA is TGTGCCAGCAGTCCCATCGGGACAGGGGATGGGGACACTGAAGCTTTCTTT.

Many counts were recorded for this clonotype. The gene calls are TRBV30 and TRBJ1-5; D is uncertain. The CDR3 is 15 amino acids. The germline V gene encodes CDR1 GTSNPN and CDR2 SVGIG (reference sequence). V lost 5 bases and J 7 bases, leaving 21 bases between the germline ends. The CDR3 DNA is TGTGCCTGGGGCACCGGGCCCACCCGCCACCAGCCCCAGCATTTT. Protein product: CAWGTGPTRHQPQHF.

The chain couples TRBV24-1 to TRBJ1-2, with no clear D. This CDR3 contains 14 residues. The germline V gene has CDR1 KGHDR and CDR2 SFDVKD. V dropped 5 bases and J dropped 9 bases, with 18 bases sitting between them. CDR3: CATSASRWAGSYTF. In DNA form, the CDR3 reads TGTGCCACCAGTGCCAGCCGCTGGGCCGGAAGCTACACCTTC.

This chain joins TRBV12-3 or TRBV12-4 and TRBJ1-5; 7 nucleotides match TRBD1. J gave up 5 bases and V 6 bases, and 7 bases lay outside the gene matches. The CDR3 has 14 amino acids. The DNA of the CDR3 is TGTGCCAGCAGCTCAGACAGGGAACATCAGCCCCAGCATTTT. It is translated as CASSSDREHQPQHF.

This clonotype was observed many times. V is TRBV6-2 or TRBV6-3 and J is TRBJ1-5, with TRBD1 matching 7 bases. This CDR3 has 19 amino acids. J lost 3 bases, V lost 0 bases, and 14 bases had no gene match. Per the germline V gene, CDR1 is MNHEY and CDR2 is SVGEGT. CDR3 nucleotides: TGTGCCAGCAGTTACTCGAGGACAGCAAGGGACAGAGACAATCAGCCCCAGCATTTT. Its translation: CASSYSRTARDRDNQPQHF.

The chain links TRBV10-3 to TRBJ2-5, with 8 bases that match TRBD2. Germline CDR1 ENHRY, CDR2 SYGVKD. V lost 6 bases, J lost 3 bases, and 3 bases stayed unmatched. The CDR3 covers 13 residues. The CDR3 loop is CAISQTSEETQYF. CDR3 in DNA: TGTGCCATCAGCCAGACTAGCGAAGAGACCCAGTACTTC.

The rearrangement joins TRBV7-2 to TRBJ2-7; maybe TRBD1 (6 bases). V was trimmed by 1 base and J by 4 bases, leaving 8 bases between them. Germline assignment: CDR1 SGHTA and CDR2 FQGNSA. This CDR3 region has 13 residues. In DNA, the CDR3 is TGTGCCAGCAGCTTAGGACAGGAATACGAGCAGTACTTC. This encodes CASSLGQEYEQYF.

This clonotype was seen repeatedly, ten times or more. The gene calls are TRBV12-3 or TRBV12-4 and TRBJ2-5, with 15 bases identical to TRBD2. The V segment lost 2 bases and the J segment 5 bases; nucleotides outside the gene matches: 6. The CDR3 extends over 17 amino acids. CDR3 loop: CASSLKGLAGGKETQYF. The CDR3 region has the DNA TGTGCCAGCAGTTTAAAGGGACTAGCGGGAGGAAAGGAGACCCAGTACTTC.

This clonotype was seen ten or more times. This chain connects TRBV28 to TRBJ2-7; 7 bases agree with TRBD2. This CDR3 is 14 amino acids long. The germline V gene has CDR1 MDHEN and CDR2 SYDVKM. Trimming removed 6 bases from V and 2 bases from J; junction bases left unmatched: 7. The CDR3, as DNA: TGTGCCAGCAGCCCTCGGGGGGTAACCTACGAGCAGTACTTC. Translated, it gives CASSPRGVTYEQYF.

The V and J genes are TRBV2 and TRBJ2-5, with D possibly TRBD2 on 6 matching bases. The CDR3 has 13 amino acids. The germline gives CDR1 SNHLY, CDR2 FYNNEI. Trimming cost V 8 bases and J 4 bases, with 14 bases left between them. The CDR3 bases are TGTGCCAGCCCTACTAGCAACAGAGAGACCCAGTACTTC. Translation: CASPTSNRETQYF.

This clonotype occurred many times. The V call is TRBV20-1, the J call TRBJ2-7; TRBD2 agrees at 7 bases. This CDR3 is built from 12 residues. J gave up 6 bases and V 3 bases, and 5 bases lay outside the gene matches. CDR1 is DFQATT, CDR2 SNEGSKA, per germline (reference sequence). The CDR3 bases are TGCAGTGCTAGCCCTTCTAGCGGCGAGCAGTACTTC. Translated: CSASPSSGEQYF.

This clonotype came up many times. The chain employs TRBV28 and TRBJ1-2; 9 positions agree with TRBD1. J was trimmed by 8 bases and V by 8 bases; bases with no gene match: 12. CDR1 MDHEN and CDR2 SYDVKM come from the germline V gene. CDR3 length: 14 residues. The CDR3 reads CASAPRTGAWGYTF. The CDR3 bases are TGTGCCAGCGCTCCTAGGACAGGGGCCTGGGGCTACACCTTC.

In this sample, this clonotype turned up a few times. The V gene is TRBV12-3 or TRBV12-4, the J gene TRBJ1-1; D is possibly TRBD1 (5 bases). V shed 6 bases and J shed 0 bases, with 11 bases lying between them. This CDR3 comprises 14 residues. The CDR3 sequence: CASRPTTVNTEAFF. DNA for the CDR3: TGTGCCAGCAGACCGACGACAGTGAACACTGAAGCTTTCTTT.

This clonotype appeared a few times. V is TRBV11-2 and J is TRBJ1-6, with unresolved D. The germline CDR1 and CDR2 sequences are SGHAT and FQNNGV. V gave up 4 bases and J gave up 0 bases, with 7 bases separating them. This CDR3 region has 15 residues. CDR3 in amino acids: CASSSVSSYNSPLHF. The CDR3 coding sequence is TGTGCCAGCAGCTCAGTGAGCTCCTATAATTCACCCCTCCACTTT.

The chain has TRBV7-9 and TRBJ1-1; D unclear. V lost 6 bases and J lost 6, with 14 bases in between. Germline assignment: CDR1 SEHNR and CDR2 FQNEAQ (reference sequence). The CDR3 covers 13 residues. CDR3 region: CASSYSGLPEAFF. DNA for the CDR3: TGTGCCAGCAGTTACTCGGGTCTTCCTGAAGCTTTCTTT.

This clonotype has at least ten counts. V gene TRBV19 combines with J gene TRBJ1-2; D is unresolved. V was shortened by 7 bases and J by 4 bases, with 19 bases between the two germline ends. CDR3 length: 15 residues. CDR1 and CDR2 (germline): LNHDA, SQIVND (reference sequence). The CDR3 sequence is CASTTAGSDPYGYTF. CDR3 bases: TGTGCCAGTACCACCGCGGGGAGCGATCCCTATGGCTACACCTTC.

This clonotype occurred many times. The CDR3 here is CASSLGQFYEQYF. The CDR3 DNA reads TGTGCCAGCAGCCTTGGACAGTTCTACGAGCAGTACTTC. The rearrangement links TRBV7-9 to TRBJ2-7; tentative D call: TRBD1 (6 bases). Germline CDR1 SEHNR, CDR2 FQNEAQ (reference sequence). The CDR3 length is 13 residues. V was clipped by 5 bases and J by 3 bases, with 11 bases between them.

This clonotype was recorded at least ten times. The chain combines TRBV20-1 with TRBJ2-7; TRBD1 matches at 7 bases. The V gene end was trimmed by 6 bases and the J gene end by 2 bases; junction bases not matched to a gene: 4. The CDR3 extends over 12 amino acids. The germline V gene has CDR1 DFQATT and CDR2 SNEGSKA (reference sequence). The CDR3 DNA follows: TGCAGTGCCACGGACAGGACCTACGAGCAGTACTTC. Translated, it gives CSATDRTYEQYF.

Many counts were recorded for this clonotype. The rearrangement uses TRBV18 and TRBJ1-1; TRBD1 might be the D (6 bases). V lost 5 bases and J 0 bases, leaving 13 bases between the germline ends. The CDR3 consists of 15 residues. Germline CDR1 reads KGHSH; CDR2 reads LQKENI. The chain's CDR3 is CASSSEDSMNTEAFF. The CDR3 nucleotides are TGTGCCAGCTCATCAGAGGACAGCATGAACACTGAAGCTTTCTTT.

This clonotype was observed a few times. V usage is TRBV28 and J usage is TRBJ1-2; 8 positions match TRBD1. Germline CDR1 is MDHEN and CDR2 is SYDVKM. The CDR3 is made up of 13 amino acids. J was trimmed by 5 bases and V by 6 bases; bases with no gene match: 5. The CDR3 DNA reads as TGTGCCAGCAGCGAGACAGGGGAATATGGCTACACCTTC. Translated: CASSETGEYGYTF.

The genes are TRBV5-5 and TRBJ1-2; D is possibly TRBD1 (5 bases). Germline values: CDR1 SGHKS, CDR2 YYEKEE (reference sequence). The CDR3 is 12 amino acids. V lost 4 bases to trimming and J lost 6 bases, with 10 bases between them. CDR3 nucleotides: TGTGCCAGCAGCCCATTGACAGATGGCTACACCTTC. This encodes CASSPLTDGYTF.

The table lists this clonotype with many counts. The chain has TRBV6-5 and TRBJ1-1, with TRBD1 as a possible D gene (5 bases). This CDR3 has 17 amino acids. Trimming removed 6 bases from V and 4 bases from J, with 24 bases in between. The V gene's germline CDR1 is MNHEY and CDR2 SVGAGI. CDR3: CASSRWGGGNMGTEAFF. CDR3 DNA sequence: TGTGCCAGCAGCCGTTGGGGGGGAGGTAATATGGGCACTGAAGCTTTCTTT.

Many counts were recorded for this clonotype. This rearrangement joins TRBV7-2 to TRBJ2-7; tentatively, D is TRBD2 (6 bases). The CDR3 spans 15 residues. V was trimmed by 4 bases and J by 4 bases, leaving 17 bases between them. CDR1 is SGHTA and CDR2 is FQGNSA in the germline V gene. The DNA for the CDR3 is TGTGCCAGCAGCTCGCACGGGGGAGCCATATACGAGCAGTACTTC. It codes for CASSSHGGAIYEQYF. The entire variable domain, with the rest obtained from reference TRBV7-2 and TRBJ2-7, is as follows: GAGVSQSPSNKVTEKGKDVELRCDPISGHTALYWYRQSLGQGLEFLIYFQGNSAPDKSGLPSDRFSAERTGGSVSTLTIQRTQQEDSAVYLCASSSHGGAIYEQYFGPGTRLTVT.